Detailed here is one T cell receptor beta chain. The antigen remains unidentified. The V gene lost 0 bases and the J gene lost 6 bases, with 13 bases spanning the gap. This CDR3 spans 14 amino acids. The germline CDR1 and CDR2 sequences are GTSNPN and SVGIG (reference sequence). The study ran its PCR with 60 Vbeta and 13 Jbeta primers. As originally analysed: Counted up in a later analysis, unique TCR beta chains came to about 80 million, with about 9.9 million shared. Measured with immunoSEQ multiplex PCR; TCRdb has only the in-frame clones, and not every one. V and J calls plus clone size are reproduced from that table; the DNA served to infer D and trimming. This repertoire comprises around 71,000 clones; its ten largest clones make up approximately 1.6%. The record originates from a study of cytomegalovirus exposure and HLA in healthy donors. Regarding the study as a whole: Generally TCR sequences proved uncommon, though certain public TCRs appeared in numerous donors. Reportedly, a later analysis found an Asian-associated ancestry cluster had fewer N-insertions than the approximately 700-donor mean. In a later analysis, several top co-occurrence clusters appeared linked to parvovirus B19, influenza, CMV and Epstein-Barr virus.

Sequenced sample: PBMCs. The J gene is TRBJ2-3, the V gene TRBV30; D may be TRBD1 (6 bases). The receptor's source is a woman aged 25-40 years in good health and CMV-seronegative. The CDR3 nucleotides read TGTGCCTGGAGTGTTGGACAGTGGAAGGATACGCAGTATTTT. Translating it yields CAWSVGQWKDTQYF.